This note documents a single T cell receptor (beta chain) sequence. These data come from a study of blood T cell repertoires in COVID-19. How the authors handled the data: Scientists estimated how many nucleated cells there were by amplifying reference gene primers. Repertoires were generated with immunoSEQ multiplex PCR, while TCRdb's copy carries only in-frame clones and drops some. That table supplies the V and J calls and clone size; D and trimming were determined from the DNA. Of some 380,000 clones in the sample, over 75% were seen once. Germline values: CDR1 SGHDT, CDR2 YYEEEE. The V and J ends lost 4 bases and 8 bases respectively, with 12 bases between them. The CDR3 spans 13 residues. Those enrolled, adults aged roughly 18 to 89 years, came from some 25 US areas.

The specimen sequenced was PBMCs or T cells enriched from blood (not recorded which). J is TRBJ1-4 and V is TRBV5-6, with a tentative D call TRBD1 (6 bases). The clonotype was recovered from a man aged 25-45 years who had recovered from COVID-19. The CDR3 reads CASSAGAGEKLFF. For the CDR3, the DNA is TGTGCCAGCAGCGCGGGGGCAGGGGAAAAACTGTTTTTT.